Listed below are T cell receptor beta chains from one sample, sequenced in a study of kidney transplant recipient with SARS-CoV-2 infection. TCRdb re-called the reads through MiXCR, storing one row per CDR3 protein. The table records about 250,000 distinct CDR3 sequences, around 26% of them present only once. The sequences come from a blood sample, collected at baseline and between days 110 and 120 from a kidney transplant recipient. Receptors were obtained from a male patient younger than 45 who had COVID-19 and was a kidney transplant recipient. Some T cells may trace back to the graft donor. Both conserved end residues are part of each CDR3. The D gene is left open where the match is weak. A row's size may be missing; if present it is once, few, many or a size class.

v_call: TRBV9; j_call: TRBJ2-2; cdr3_length: 13; clone_size: NA; d_call: NA; cdr3_nt: TGTGCCAGCAGCGTAGAGAGGACCGGGGAGCTGTTTTTT; cdr3_aa: CASSVERTGELFF
v_call: TRBV10-2; j_call: TRBJ1-2; cdr3_length: 17; clone_size: many; d_call: NA; cdr3_nt: TGCGCCAGCAGTGTATTACCCACTTCTAGAAAGACCTATGGCTACACCTTC; cdr3_aa: CASSVLPTSRKTYGYTF
v_call: TRBV7-9; j_call: TRBJ1-2; cdr3_length: 17; clone_size: many; d_call: NA; cdr3_nt: TGTGCCAGCAGCCCTATTGAATACCATGGAAAGACCTATGGCTACACCTTC; cdr3_aa: CASSPIEYHGKTYGYTF
v_call: TRBV7-9; j_call: TRBJ2-5; cdr3_length: 15; clone_size: many; d_call: NA; cdr3_nt: TGTGCCAGCAGCTTATGGGACCCCGAAGGAGAGACCCAGTACTTC; cdr3_aa: CASSLWDPEGETQYF
v_call: TRBV11-2; j_call: TRBJ1-2; cdr3_length: 17; clone_size: many; d_call: NA; cdr3_nt: TGTGCCAGCAGCTTAGATGTGTCGAACAGACCAAACTATGGCTACACCTTC; cdr3_aa: CASSLDVSNRPNYGYTF
v_call: TRBV7-1; j_call: TRBJ1-2; cdr3_length: 17; clone_size: many; d_call: NA; cdr3_nt: TGTGCCAGCAGCTCGAGTGATCACGAGGGAAAGACCTATGGCTACACCTTC; cdr3_aa: CASSSSDHEGKTYGYTF
v_call: TRBV12-3/TRBV12-4; j_call: TRBJ1-2; cdr3_length: 17; clone_size: few; d_call: NA; cdr3_nt: TGTGCCAGCAGTGTTGGTCACAGCTTCCGAAAGACCTATGGCTACACCTTC; cdr3_aa: CASSVGHSFRKTYGYTF
v_call: TRBV6-5; j_call: TRBJ2-7; cdr3_length: 15; clone_size: many; d_call: TRBD2; cdr3_nt: TGTGCCAGCAGCGAGGGACTAGCGGGATACTACGAGCAGTACTTC; cdr3_aa: CASSEGLAGYYEQYF
v_call: TRBV18; j_call: TRBJ1-1; cdr3_length: 16; clone_size: many; d_call: NA; cdr3_nt: TGTGCCAGCTCACCTCGGGGCACCGGGCTAAACACTGAAGCTTTCTTT; cdr3_aa: CASSPRGTGLNTEAFF
v_call: TRBV7-3; j_call: TRBJ1-6; cdr3_length: 13; clone_size: many; d_call: NA; cdr3_nt: TGTGCCAGCAGCCTAGGGGGGGGTTCACCCCTCCACTTT; cdr3_aa: CASSLGGGSPLHF
v_call: TRBV10-1; j_call: TRBJ2-1; cdr3_length: 16; clone_size: NA; d_call: TRBD2; cdr3_nt: TGCGCCAGCAGTGAGTCGGCGGGGGATCTCCGAGATGAGCAGTTCTTC; cdr3_aa: CASSESAGDLRDEQFF
v_call: TRBV12-3/TRBV12-4; j_call: TRBJ2-3; cdr3_length: 15; clone_size: few; d_call: TRBD1; cdr3_nt: TGTGCCAGCAGTTTAATGGGACAGGCAACAGATACGCAGTATTTT; cdr3_aa: CASSLMGQATDTQYF
v_call: TRBV6-1; j_call: TRBJ1-4; cdr3_length: 16; clone_size: many; d_call: TRBD1; cdr3_nt: TGTGCCAGCAGTCCCGGATTAGGGACAGGTAGCGAAAAACTGTTTTTT; cdr3_aa: CASSPGLGTGSEKLFF
v_call: TRBV9; j_call: TRBJ2-7; cdr3_length: 15; clone_size: many; d_call: NA; cdr3_nt: TGTGCCAGCAGCGTCGAAACAGGGCCTACCTACGAGCAGTACTTC; cdr3_aa: CASSVETGPTYEQYF
v_call: TRBV12-5; j_call: TRBJ1-2; cdr3_length: 17; clone_size: many; d_call: NA; cdr3_nt: TGTGCTAGTGGTTCGTCGACTTTGCAGGGAAAGACCTATGGCTACACCTTC; cdr3_aa: CASGSSTLQGKTYGYTF
v_call: TRBV4-2; j_call: TRBJ1-2; cdr3_length: 15; clone_size: many; d_call: NA; cdr3_nt: TGTGCCAGCAGCCAAGGGAGGGGAGACTACTATGGCTACACCTTC; cdr3_aa: CASSQGRGDYYGYTF
v_call: TRBV28; j_call: TRBJ2-2; cdr3_length: 17; clone_size: many; d_call: TRBD1; cdr3_nt: TGTGCCAGCAGTTTATACGGGACAGGGCGAAACACCGGGGAGCTGTTTTTT; cdr3_aa: CASSLYGTGRNTGELFF
v_call: TRBV11-3; j_call: TRBJ1-2; cdr3_length: 15; clone_size: many; d_call: NA; cdr3_nt: TGTGCCAGCAGCTTAGAAGGGAAAACTAACTATGGCTACACCTTC; cdr3_aa: CASSLEGKTNYGYTF
v_call: TRBV4-2; j_call: TRBJ2-1; cdr3_length: 16; clone_size: many; d_call: NA; cdr3_nt: TGTGCCAGCAGCCAAGATCTTCGGCTAGCTCACAATGAGCAGTTCTTC; cdr3_aa: CASSQDLRLAHNEQFF
v_call: TRBV7-2; j_call: TRBJ1-4; cdr3_length: 14; clone_size: few; d_call: NA; cdr3_nt: TGTGCCAGCAGCGAGGGACCCGATAATGAAAAACTGTTTTTT; cdr3_aa: CASSEGPDNEKLFF
v_call: TRBV7-9; j_call: TRBJ2-5; cdr3_length: 13; clone_size: many; d_call: NA; cdr3_nt: TGTGCCAGCAGCAACGGGGAGTGGGAGACCCAGTACTTC; cdr3_aa: CASSNGEWETQYF
v_call: TRBV7-3; j_call: TRBJ1-1; cdr3_length: 13; clone_size: many; d_call: NA; cdr3_nt: TGTGCCAGCAGCTTAACGATGGACTCTGAAGCTTTCTTT; cdr3_aa: CASSLTMDSEAFF
v_call: TRBV18; j_call: TRBJ2-7; cdr3_length: 13; clone_size: many; d_call: NA; cdr3_nt: TGTGCCAGCTCACCCAGCCGCTCCTACGAGCAGTACTTC; cdr3_aa: CASSPSRSYEQYF
v_call: TRBV11-2; j_call: TRBJ2-7; cdr3_length: 12; clone_size: many; d_call: NA; cdr3_nt: TGTGCCAGCAGCTTACAGGCGGGCGAGCAGTACTTC; cdr3_aa: CASSLQAGEQYF
v_call: TRBV23-1; j_call: TRBJ2-7; cdr3_length: 18; clone_size: many; d_call: NA; cdr3_nt: TGCGCCAGCAGTCAATTGATATCGGCGACAGGTCCTTCCTACGAGCAGTACTTC; cdr3_aa: CASSQLISATGPSYEQYF
v_call: TRBV4-3; j_call: TRBJ2-1; cdr3_length: 16; clone_size: NA; d_call: NA; cdr3_nt: TGCGTCAGCAACCAAGATTTACCCGGGGGGCCCTATGAGCAGTTCTTC; cdr3_aa: CVSNQDLPGGPYEQFF
v_call: TRBV7-2; j_call: TRBJ1-2; cdr3_length: 17; clone_size: NA; d_call: NA; cdr3_nt: TGTGCCAGCAGCATGACTTTCATAGACGGAAAGACCTATGGCTACACCTTC; cdr3_aa: CASSMTFIDGKTYGYTF
v_call: TRBV12-5; j_call: TRBJ2-1; cdr3_length: 20; clone_size: few; d_call: TRBD1; cdr3_nt: TGTGCTAGTGGTTTGGCCTTAACAGGGGGCGGCGGCGGGGATTACAATGAGCAGTTCTTC; cdr3_aa: CASGLALTGGGGGDYNEQFF
v_call: TRBV25-1; j_call: TRBJ1-2; cdr3_length: 17; clone_size: many; d_call: NA; cdr3_nt: TGTGCCAGCAGTATGTTTCAAGAACTGGGAAAGACCTATGGCTACACCTTC; cdr3_aa: CASSMFQELGKTYGYTF
v_call: TRBV4-2; j_call: TRBJ2-7; cdr3_length: 15; clone_size: many; d_call: TRBD2; cdr3_nt: TGTGCCAGCAGCCAAGGGACTAGTTCAGTGTACGAGCAGTACTTC; cdr3_aa: CASSQGTSSVYEQYF
v_call: TRBV30; j_call: TRBJ1-2; cdr3_length: 16; clone_size: NA; d_call: NA; cdr3_nt: TGTGCCTGGTTGATGTGGCGTTATAGAAAGACCTATGGCTACACCTTC; cdr3_aa: CAWLMWRYRKTYGYTF
v_call: TRBV4-2; j_call: TRBJ2-5; cdr3_length: 14; clone_size: many; d_call: NA; cdr3_nt: TGTGCCAGCAGCTGGGGCCGGGACAAAGAGACCCAGTACTTC; cdr3_aa: CASSWGRDKETQYF
v_call: TRBV7-8; j_call: TRBJ2-5; cdr3_length: 15; clone_size: many; d_call: TRBD2; cdr3_nt: TGTGCCAGCAGCCCCCGTGTAGCGGGAGGGGAGACCCAGTACTTC; cdr3_aa: CASSPRVAGGETQYF
v_call: TRBV6-5; j_call: TRBJ2-2; cdr3_length: 22; clone_size: many; d_call: NA; cdr3_nt: TGTGCCAGCAGTTACTATCAGCGAGTCAGGGGGTCTAGCGGCCACCACCCCGGGGAGCTGTTTTTT; cdr3_aa: CASSYYQRVRGSSGHHPGELFF
v_call: TRBV3-1; j_call: TRBJ2-2; cdr3_length: 18; clone_size: once; d_call: NA; cdr3_nt: TGTGCCAGCAGCAGGGCTGGTCCCATTTCAGGCTTGACCGGGGAGCCATTTTTT; cdr3_aa: CASSRAGPISGLTGEPFF
v_call: TRBV20-1; j_call: TRBJ1-3; cdr3_length: 14; clone_size: few; d_call: NA; cdr3_nt: TGCAGTGCTAGAAGCGGGGGCTCTGGAAACACCATATATTTT; cdr3_aa: CSARSGGSGNTIYF
v_call: TRBV5-1; j_call: TRBJ2-2; cdr3_length: 16; clone_size: many; d_call: TRBD2; cdr3_nt: TGCGCCAGCAGCTTGGGGACTAGCGGGACCACCGGGGAGCTGTTTTTT; cdr3_aa: CASSLGTSGTTGELFF
v_call: TRBV12-3/TRBV12-4; j_call: TRBJ1-4; cdr3_length: 13; clone_size: many; d_call: NA; cdr3_nt: TGTGCCAGCACCCTCACGAATAAAGGAAAACTGTTTTTT; cdr3_aa: CASTLTNKGKLFF
v_call: TRBV3-2; j_call: TRBJ2-5; cdr3_length: 13; clone_size: many; d_call: NA; cdr3_nt: TGTGCCACCTACGGGGGGGTTGGGGAGACCCAGTACTTC; cdr3_aa: CATYGGVGETQYF
v_call: TRBV11-3; j_call: TRBJ2-3; cdr3_length: 12; clone_size: NA; d_call: NA; cdr3_nt: TGTGCCAGCAGCCCCGGTCATTATACGCAGTATTTT; cdr3_aa: CASSPGHYTQYF
v_call: TRBV2; j_call: TRBJ1-2; cdr3_length: 17; clone_size: NA; d_call: NA; cdr3_nt: TGTGCCAGCAGTTCGGCGATTTACCGATTAAAGACCTATGGCTACACCTTC; cdr3_aa: CASSSAIYRLKTYGYTF
v_call: TRBV19; j_call: TRBJ1-2; cdr3_length: 17; clone_size: many; d_call: NA; cdr3_nt: TGTGCCAGTAGTTGTCAAATGACAAATCGAAAGACCTATGGCTACACCTTC; cdr3_aa: CASSCQMTNRKTYGYTF
v_call: TRBV27; j_call: TRBJ2-2; cdr3_length: 16; clone_size: many; d_call: NA; cdr3_nt: TGTGCCAGCAGTTTACAAGCGGGCCCGAACACCGGGGAGCTGTTTTTT; cdr3_aa: CASSLQAGPNTGELFF
v_call: TRBV30; j_call: TRBJ1-3; cdr3_length: 15; clone_size: NA; d_call: NA; cdr3_nt: TGTGCCTGGAGGATCTCGTCGAGGGCTGGAAACACCATATATTTT; cdr3_aa: CAWRISSRAGNTIYF
v_call: TRBV4-1; j_call: TRBJ2-7; cdr3_length: 11; clone_size: many; d_call: NA; cdr3_nt: TGTGCCAGCAGTCAAGGTCTCGAGCAGTACTTC; cdr3_aa: CASSQGLEQYF
v_call: TRBV4-1; j_call: TRBJ2-1; cdr3_length: 15; clone_size: many; d_call: NA; cdr3_nt: TGCGCCAGCAAGGAGGGACCCTTGCTCGAGGATGAGCAGTTCTTC; cdr3_aa: CASKEGPLLEDEQFF
v_call: TRBV4-1; j_call: TRBJ2-1; cdr3_length: 15; clone_size: few; d_call: NA; cdr3_nt: TGCGCCAGCGCACATGAAGAGTACTCCTACAATGAGCAGTTCTTC; cdr3_aa: CASAHEEYSYNEQFF
v_call: TRBV20-1; j_call: TRBJ2-7; cdr3_length: 16; clone_size: many; d_call: NA; cdr3_nt: TGCAGTGCTATGCGAAAGGGGACAACCTTCCCGGACGAGCAGTACTTC; cdr3_aa: CSAMRKGTTFPDEQYF
v_call: TRBV10-3; j_call: TRBJ2-1; cdr3_length: 11; clone_size: many; d_call: NA; cdr3_nt: TGTGCCACCACGACGGGACCTGAGCAGTTCTTC; cdr3_aa: CATTTGPEQFF
v_call: TRBV5-7; j_call: TRBJ2-6; cdr3_length: 18; clone_size: many; d_call: NA; cdr3_nt: TGTGCCAGCCTCCATCATTCTTGCGTACAAAGTCGGGCCAACGTCCTGACTTTC; cdr3_aa: CASLHHSCVQSRANVLTF
v_call: TRBV20-1; j_call: TRBJ2-1; cdr3_length: 15; clone_size: many; d_call: TRBD2; cdr3_nt: TGCAGTGCTAGTATATTTGGGCGGGAGAGTTGGGAGCAGTTCTTC; cdr3_aa: CSASIFGRESWEQFF
v_call: TRBV19; j_call: TRBJ1-6; cdr3_length: 13; clone_size: many; d_call: NA; cdr3_nt: TGTGCCAGCAGGGAGTCCTATAATTCACCCCTCCACTTT; cdr3_aa: CASRESYNSPLHF
v_call: TRBV28; j_call: TRBJ2-4; cdr3_length: 13; clone_size: many; d_call: NA; cdr3_nt: TGTGCCAGCAGTTTTGGGGAGGCCGACGTGGAGTACTTC; cdr3_aa: CASSFGEADVEYF